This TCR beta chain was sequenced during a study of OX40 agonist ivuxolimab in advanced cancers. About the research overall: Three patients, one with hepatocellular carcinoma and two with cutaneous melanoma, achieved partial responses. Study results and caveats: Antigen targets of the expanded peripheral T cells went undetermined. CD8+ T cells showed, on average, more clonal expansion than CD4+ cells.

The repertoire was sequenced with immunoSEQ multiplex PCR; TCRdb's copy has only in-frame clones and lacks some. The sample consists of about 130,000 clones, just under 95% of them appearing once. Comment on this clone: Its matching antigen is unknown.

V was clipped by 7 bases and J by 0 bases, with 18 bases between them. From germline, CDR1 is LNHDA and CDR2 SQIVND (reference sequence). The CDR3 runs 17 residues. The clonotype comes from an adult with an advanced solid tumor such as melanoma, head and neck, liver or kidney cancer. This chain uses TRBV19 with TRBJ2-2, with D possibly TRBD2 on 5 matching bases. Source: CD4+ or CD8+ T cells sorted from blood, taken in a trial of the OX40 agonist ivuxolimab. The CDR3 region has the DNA TGTGCCAGTACCCCCCTAGAGGGCCGCGCGAACACCGGGGAGCTGTTTTTT. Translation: CASTPLEGRANTGELFF.